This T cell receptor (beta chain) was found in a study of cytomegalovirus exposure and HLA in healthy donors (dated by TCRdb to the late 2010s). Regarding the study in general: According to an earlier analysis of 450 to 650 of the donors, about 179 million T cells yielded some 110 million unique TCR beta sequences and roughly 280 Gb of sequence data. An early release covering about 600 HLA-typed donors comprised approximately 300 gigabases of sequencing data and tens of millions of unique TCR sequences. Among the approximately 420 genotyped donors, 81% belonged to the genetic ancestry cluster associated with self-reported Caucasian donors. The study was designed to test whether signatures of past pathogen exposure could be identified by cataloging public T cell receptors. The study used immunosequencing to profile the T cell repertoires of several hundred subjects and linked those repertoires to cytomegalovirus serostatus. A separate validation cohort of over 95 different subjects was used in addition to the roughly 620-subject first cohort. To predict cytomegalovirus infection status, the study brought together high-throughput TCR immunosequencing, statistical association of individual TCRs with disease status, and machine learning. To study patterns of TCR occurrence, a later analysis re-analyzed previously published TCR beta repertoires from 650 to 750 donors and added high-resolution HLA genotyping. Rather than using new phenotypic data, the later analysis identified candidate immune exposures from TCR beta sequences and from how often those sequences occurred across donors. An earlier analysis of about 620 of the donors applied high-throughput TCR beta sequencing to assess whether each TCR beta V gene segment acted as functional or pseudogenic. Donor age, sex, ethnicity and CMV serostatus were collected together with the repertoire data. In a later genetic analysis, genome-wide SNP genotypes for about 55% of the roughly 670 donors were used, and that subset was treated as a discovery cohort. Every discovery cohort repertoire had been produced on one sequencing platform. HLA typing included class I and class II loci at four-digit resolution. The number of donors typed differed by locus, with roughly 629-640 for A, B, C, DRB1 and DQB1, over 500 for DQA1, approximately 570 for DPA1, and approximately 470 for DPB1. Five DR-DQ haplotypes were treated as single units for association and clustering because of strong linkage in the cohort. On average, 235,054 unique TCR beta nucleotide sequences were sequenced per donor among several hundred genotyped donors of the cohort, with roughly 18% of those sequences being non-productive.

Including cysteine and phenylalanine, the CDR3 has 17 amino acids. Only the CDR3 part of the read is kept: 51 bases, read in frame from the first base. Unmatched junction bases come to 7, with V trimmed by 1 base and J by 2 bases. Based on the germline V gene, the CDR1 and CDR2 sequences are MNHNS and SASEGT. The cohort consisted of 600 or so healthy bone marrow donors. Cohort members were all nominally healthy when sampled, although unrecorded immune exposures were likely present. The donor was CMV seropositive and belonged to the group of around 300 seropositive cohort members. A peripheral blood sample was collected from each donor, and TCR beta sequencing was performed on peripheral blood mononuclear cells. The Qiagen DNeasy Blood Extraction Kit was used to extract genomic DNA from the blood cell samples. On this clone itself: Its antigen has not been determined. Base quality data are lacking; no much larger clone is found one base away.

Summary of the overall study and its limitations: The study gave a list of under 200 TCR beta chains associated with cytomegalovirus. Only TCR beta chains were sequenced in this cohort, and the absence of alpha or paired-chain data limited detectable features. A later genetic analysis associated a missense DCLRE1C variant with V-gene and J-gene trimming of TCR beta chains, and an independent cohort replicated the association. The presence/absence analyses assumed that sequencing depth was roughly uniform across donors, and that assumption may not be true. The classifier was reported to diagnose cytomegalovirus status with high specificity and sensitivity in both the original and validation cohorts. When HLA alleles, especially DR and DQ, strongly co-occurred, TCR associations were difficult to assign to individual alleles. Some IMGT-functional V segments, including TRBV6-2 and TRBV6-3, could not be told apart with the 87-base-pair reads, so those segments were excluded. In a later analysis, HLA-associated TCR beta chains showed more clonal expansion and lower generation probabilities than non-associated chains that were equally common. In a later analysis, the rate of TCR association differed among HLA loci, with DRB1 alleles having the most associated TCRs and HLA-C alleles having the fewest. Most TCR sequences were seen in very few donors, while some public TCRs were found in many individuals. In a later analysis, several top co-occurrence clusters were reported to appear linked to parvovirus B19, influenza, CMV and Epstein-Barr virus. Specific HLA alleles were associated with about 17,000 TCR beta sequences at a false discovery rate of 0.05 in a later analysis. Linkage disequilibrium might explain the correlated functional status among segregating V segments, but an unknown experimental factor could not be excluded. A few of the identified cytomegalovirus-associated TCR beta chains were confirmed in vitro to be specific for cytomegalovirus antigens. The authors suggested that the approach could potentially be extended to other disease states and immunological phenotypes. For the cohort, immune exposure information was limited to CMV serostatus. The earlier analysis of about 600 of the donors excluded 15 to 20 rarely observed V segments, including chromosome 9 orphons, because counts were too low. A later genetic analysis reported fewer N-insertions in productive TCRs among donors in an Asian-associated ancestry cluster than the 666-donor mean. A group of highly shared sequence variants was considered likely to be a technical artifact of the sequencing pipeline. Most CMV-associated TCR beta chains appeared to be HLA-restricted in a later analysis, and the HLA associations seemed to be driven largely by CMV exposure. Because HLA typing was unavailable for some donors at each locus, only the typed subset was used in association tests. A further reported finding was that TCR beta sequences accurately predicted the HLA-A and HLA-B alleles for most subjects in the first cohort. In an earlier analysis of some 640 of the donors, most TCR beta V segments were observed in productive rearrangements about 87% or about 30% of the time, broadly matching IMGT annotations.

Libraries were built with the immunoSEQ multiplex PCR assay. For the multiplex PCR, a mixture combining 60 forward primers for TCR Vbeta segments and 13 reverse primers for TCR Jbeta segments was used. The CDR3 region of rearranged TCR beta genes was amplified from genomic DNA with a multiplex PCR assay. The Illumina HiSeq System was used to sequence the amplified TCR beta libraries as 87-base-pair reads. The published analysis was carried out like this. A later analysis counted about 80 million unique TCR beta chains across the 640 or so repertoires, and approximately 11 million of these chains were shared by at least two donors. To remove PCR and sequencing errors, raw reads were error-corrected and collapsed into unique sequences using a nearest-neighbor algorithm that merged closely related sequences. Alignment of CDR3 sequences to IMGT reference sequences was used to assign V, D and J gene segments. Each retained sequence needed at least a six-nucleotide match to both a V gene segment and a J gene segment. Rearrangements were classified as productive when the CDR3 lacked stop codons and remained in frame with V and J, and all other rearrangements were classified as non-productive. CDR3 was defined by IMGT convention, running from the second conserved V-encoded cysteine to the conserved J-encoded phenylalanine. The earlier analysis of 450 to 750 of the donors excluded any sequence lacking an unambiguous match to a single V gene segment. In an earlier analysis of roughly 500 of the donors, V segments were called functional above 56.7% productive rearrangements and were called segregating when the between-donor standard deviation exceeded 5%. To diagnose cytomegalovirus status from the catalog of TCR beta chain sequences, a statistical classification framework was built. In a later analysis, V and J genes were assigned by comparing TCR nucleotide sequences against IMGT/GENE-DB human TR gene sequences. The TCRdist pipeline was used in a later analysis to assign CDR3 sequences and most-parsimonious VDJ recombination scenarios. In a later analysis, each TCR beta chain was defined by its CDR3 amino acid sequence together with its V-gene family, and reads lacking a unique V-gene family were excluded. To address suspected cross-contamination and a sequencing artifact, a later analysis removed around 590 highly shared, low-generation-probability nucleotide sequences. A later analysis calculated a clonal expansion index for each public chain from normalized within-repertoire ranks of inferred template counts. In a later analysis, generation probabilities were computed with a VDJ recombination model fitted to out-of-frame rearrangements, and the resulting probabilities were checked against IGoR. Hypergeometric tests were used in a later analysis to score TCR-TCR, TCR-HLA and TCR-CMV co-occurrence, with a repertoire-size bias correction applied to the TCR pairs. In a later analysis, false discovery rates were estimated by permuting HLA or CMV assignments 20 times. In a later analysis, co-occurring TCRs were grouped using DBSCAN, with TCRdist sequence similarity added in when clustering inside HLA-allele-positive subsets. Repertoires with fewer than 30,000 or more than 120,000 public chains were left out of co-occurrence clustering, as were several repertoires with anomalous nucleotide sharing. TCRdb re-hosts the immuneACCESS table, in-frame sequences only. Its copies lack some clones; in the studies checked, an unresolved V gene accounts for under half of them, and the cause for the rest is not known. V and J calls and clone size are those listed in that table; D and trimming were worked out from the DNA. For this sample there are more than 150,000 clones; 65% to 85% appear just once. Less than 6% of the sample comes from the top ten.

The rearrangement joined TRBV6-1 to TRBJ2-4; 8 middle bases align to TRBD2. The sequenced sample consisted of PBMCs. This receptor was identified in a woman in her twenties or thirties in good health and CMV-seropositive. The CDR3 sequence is CASSEVGLARTKNIQYF. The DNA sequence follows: TGTGCCAGCAGTGAAGTCGGACTAGCTAGAACCAAAAACATTCAGTACTTC.